This T cell receptor (beta chain) emerged from a study of OX40 agonist ivuxolimab in advanced cancers. In the study overall: Patients enrolled in dose escalation were diagnosed with hepatocellular carcinoma, melanoma, renal cell or head and neck cancer.

The germline CDR1 and CDR2 sequences are KGHSH and LQKENI. The V end was cut by 3 bases, the J end by 7 bases, with 7 bases between. The CDR3 is 12 amino acids. Study-wide findings and caveats: Relative to CD4+, CD8+ T cells held more expanded clones on average. CD4+ and CD8+ blood T cells expanded clonally by week 6 at 0.1 to 3.0 mg/kg.

With respect to this clone: Antigen specificity is unknown.

The protocol was immunoSEQ multiplex PCR, while the TCRdb copy is restricted to in-frame clones and leaves out a portion. The profile covers roughly 70,000 clones, with about 85% appearing a single time and about 0.49% taken by the ten largest. Sampling of blood occurred at baseline, cycle 4 day 1, and cycle 7 day 1. Sequencing was performed on CD4+ or CD8+ T cells sorted from blood, taken in a trial of the OX40 agonist ivuxolimab. This chain connects TRBV18 to TRBJ1-5, with D unresolved. The clonotype was recovered from an adult with an advanced solid tumor such as melanoma, head and neck, liver or kidney cancer. Written as DNA, the CDR3 is TGTGCCAGCTCACCCAAAGGGCAGCCCCAGCATTTT. Protein sequence: CASSPKGQPQHF.